The rows below give T cell receptor beta chains drawn from one sample of a study of tumor-infiltrating lymphocytes in primary liver carcinoma. Each CDR3 protein gets one entry after TCRdb re-called the multiplex PCR reads with MiXCR. The table lists almost 200,000 distinct CDR3 sequences, 65% of them singletons, with roughly 7% in the top ten. Sequenced material: peripheral blood. The receptor source for this set is a woman aged 55-69 years with primary liver carcinoma and hepatitis B virus infection. CDR3s include the opening cysteine and the closing phenylalanine or tryptophan. The order of the fields is J gene, V gene, D gene, clone size, CDR3 length, CDR3 DNA, CDR3 protein. D genes are given only for firm matches. Not every row has a clone size; where given, it reads once, few, many or a size class.

j_call: TRBJ1-1
v_call: TRBV28
d_call: .
clone_size: .
cdr3_length: 12
cdr3_nt: TGTGCCAGCAGTTCTTACAGGGTTGAAGCTTTCTTT
cdr3_aa: CASSSYRVEAFF

j_call: TRBJ2-6
v_call: TRBV11-2
d_call: .
clone_size: .
cdr3_length: 18
cdr3_nt: TGTGCCAGCAGCTCAGTACTAGCACGGACCTCTGGGGCCAACGTCCTGACTTTC
cdr3_aa: CASSSVLARTSGANVLTF

j_call: TRBJ2-1
v_call: TRBV11-2
d_call: .
clone_size: .
cdr3_length: 17
cdr3_nt: TGTGCCAGTAGCCCACAAGGGAGGCTAGCGAGAGGAAATGAGCAGTTATTC
cdr3_aa: CASSPQGRLARGNEQLF

j_call: TRBJ1-1
v_call: TRBV5-4
d_call: .
clone_size: few
cdr3_length: 13
cdr3_nt: TGTGCCAGCAGCCCCAGACTGAACACTGAAGCTTTCTTT
cdr3_aa: CASSPRLNTEAFF

j_call: TRBJ2-6
v_call: TRBV28
d_call: .
clone_size: .
cdr3_length: 18
cdr3_nt: TGTGCCAGCAGTTTATTGGGCCTTGTCCACTCTGGGGCCAACGTCCTGACTTTC
cdr3_aa: CASSLLGLVHSGANVLTF

j_call: TRBJ1-5
v_call: TRBV12-3/TRBV12-4
d_call: .
clone_size: .
cdr3_length: 14
cdr3_nt: TGTGCCAGCAGTTTAGAAGGAAGGGCACGGCCCCAGCATTTT
cdr3_aa: CASSLEGRARPQHF

j_call: TRBJ2-6
v_call: TRBV7-8
d_call: .
clone_size: few
cdr3_length: 16
cdr3_nt: TGTGCCAGCAGCGCCCAACAATTTTCTGGGGCCAACGTCCTGACTTTC
cdr3_aa: CASSAQQFSGANVLTF

j_call: TRBJ2-3
v_call: TRBV10-3
d_call: .
clone_size: many
cdr3_length: 14
cdr3_nt: TGTGCCATCTTTTCAACTGCTAGCACAGATACGCAGTATTTT
cdr3_aa: CAIFSTASTDTQYF

j_call: TRBJ1-2
v_call: TRBV11-2
d_call: .
clone_size: .
cdr3_length: 15
cdr3_nt: TGTGCCAGCAGCTTAGTCGGGATAGGGAGGAGTGACTACACCTTC
cdr3_aa: CASSLVGIGRSDYTF

j_call: TRBJ2-1
v_call: TRBV12-3/TRBV12-4
d_call: TRBD1
clone_size: once
cdr3_length: 15
cdr3_nt: TGTGTCAGCAGCCTGGACAGGGTGCGGTACAATGAGCAGTTCTTC
cdr3_aa: CVSSLDRVRYNEQFF

j_call: TRBJ1-5
v_call: TRBV6-6
d_call: TRBD1
clone_size: .
cdr3_length: 15
cdr3_nt: TGTGCCAGCAGTGCCTACAGGGGCTCCAATCAGCCCCAGCACTTT
cdr3_aa: CASSAYRGSNQPQHF

j_call: TRBJ2-5
v_call: TRBV5-4
d_call: TRBD2
clone_size: .
cdr3_length: 14
cdr3_nt: TGTGCCAGCAGCCCCACAAGCGGGAGGGAGACCCAGTACTTC
cdr3_aa: CASSPTSGRETQYF

j_call: TRBJ2-7
v_call: TRBV7-9
d_call: .
clone_size: few
cdr3_length: 15
cdr3_nt: TGTGCCAGCAGCGCAACAGGGATCGGTACGTACGAGCAGTACTTC
cdr3_aa: CASSATGIGTYEQYF

j_call: TRBJ2-3
v_call: TRBV11-2
d_call: .
clone_size: .
cdr3_length: 16
cdr3_nt: TGTGCCTGCAGCTTAGATGGCCGGACTAGCACAGATACGCAGTATTTT
cdr3_aa: CACSLDGRTSTDTQYF

j_call: TRBJ2-1
v_call: TRBV29-1
d_call: .
clone_size: .
cdr3_length: 14
cdr3_nt: TGCAGCGCTATAACGGGGGGATCCGGGGGCGAGCAGCTCTTC
cdr3_aa: CSAITGGSGGEQLF

j_call: TRBJ1-1
v_call: TRBV7-9
d_call: .
clone_size: few
cdr3_length: 13
cdr3_nt: TGTGCCAGCAGCCGCAAACGGAACACTGAAGCTTTCTTT
cdr3_aa: CASSRKRNTEAFF

j_call: TRBJ2-1
v_call: TRBV7-8
d_call: TRBD2
clone_size: .
cdr3_length: 16
cdr3_nt: TGTGCCAGCAGCTTAGTTGGGACTAGCGGGAGTAATGGGCAGTTCTTT
cdr3_aa: CASSLVGTSGSNGQFF

j_call: TRBJ1-5
v_call: TRBV30
d_call: .
clone_size: .
cdr3_length: 14
cdr3_nt: TGTGCCTGGAGTCGCGGGAACGGCAATCAGCCCCAGCATTTT
cdr3_aa: CAWSRGNGNQPQHF

j_call: TRBJ1-1
v_call: TRBV29-1
d_call: .
clone_size: .
cdr3_length: 11
cdr3_nt: TGCAGCGTTATGGGGAGCACTGAAGCTTTCTTT
cdr3_aa: CSVMGSTEAFF

j_call: TRBJ2-3
v_call: TRBV7-8
d_call: TRBD2
clone_size: .
cdr3_length: 23
cdr3_nt: TGTGCCAGCAGCTTAAGGTGGGAGGCAGCTTTTAGCGGGAGACGGGGCTGCACAGATACGCAGTATTTT
cdr3_aa: CASSLRWEAAFSGRRGCTDTQYF

j_call: TRBJ1-1
v_call: TRBV6-1
d_call: .
clone_size: many
cdr3_length: 13
cdr3_nt: TGTGCCAGCAGTGGGCAGGCACCGTGGCACGCTTTCTTT
cdr3_aa: CASSGQAPWHAFF

j_call: TRBJ1-5
v_call: TRBV12-3/TRBV12-4
d_call: .
clone_size: once
cdr3_length: 14
cdr3_nt: TGTGCCAGCGCAACATTCCATAGCAATCAGTCCCAACATTTC
cdr3_aa: CASATFHSNQSQHF

j_call: TRBJ2-4
v_call: TRBV7-9
d_call: .
clone_size: .
cdr3_length: 16
cdr3_nt: TGTGCCAGCAGCTTAGCTTGGCCGGGGGCCAAAAACATTCAGTACTTC
cdr3_aa: CASSLAWPGAKNIQYF

j_call: TRBJ1-2
v_call: TRBV12-5
d_call: .
clone_size: few
cdr3_length: 13
cdr3_nt: TGTGCTAGTGGACCGAGGGGGACTACTGGCTACACCTTC
cdr3_aa: CASGPRGTTGYTF

j_call: TRBJ2-1
v_call: TRBV18
d_call: TRBD2
clone_size: .
cdr3_length: 14
cdr3_nt: TGTGCCAGCTCACACACTAGCGGGATAGGTGAGCAGTTCTTC
cdr3_aa: CASSHTSGIGEQFF

j_call: TRBJ1-1
v_call: TRBV5-1
d_call: .
clone_size: many
cdr3_length: 14
cdr3_nt: TGCGCCAGCAGCTTGCGGCAGACGAACACTGAAGCTTTCTTT
cdr3_aa: CASSLRQTNTEAFF

j_call: TRBJ2-7
v_call: TRBV11-2
d_call: TRBD1
clone_size: .
cdr3_length: 14
cdr3_nt: TGTGTCAGCAGCTTAGGACAGGGGGCATACGAGGAGTGCTTC
cdr3_aa: CVSSLGQGAYEECF

j_call: TRBJ2-2
v_call: TRBV28
d_call: .
clone_size: many
cdr3_length: 16
cdr3_nt: TGTGCCAGCAGTTTATCTAGCTTTGAGAGTGAGGGGGAGCTGTTTTTT
cdr3_aa: CASSLSSFESEGELFF

j_call: TRBJ2-1
v_call: TRBV29-1
d_call: TRBD1
clone_size: many
cdr3_length: 14
cdr3_nt: TGCAGCGTTGTGGGGACAGATTCCTACAATGAGCAGTTCTTC
cdr3_aa: CSVVGTDSYNEQFF

j_call: TRBJ2-6
v_call: TRBV6-1
d_call: .
clone_size: many
cdr3_length: 15
cdr3_nt: TGTGCCAGCAGTGAAGCGGGCTCTGGGGCCAACGTCCTGACTTTC
cdr3_aa: CASSEAGSGANVLTF

j_call: TRBJ2-1
v_call: TRBV5-1
d_call: .
clone_size: .
cdr3_length: 16
cdr3_nt: TGCGCCAGCAGCTTGGACCGCAGGGTTTCGTACAATGAGCAGTTCTTC
cdr3_aa: CASSLDRRVSYNEQFF

j_call: TRBJ1-2
v_call: TRBV29-1
d_call: .
clone_size: many
cdr3_length: 12
cdr3_nt: TGCAGCGTTGAAGCAAGTAACTATGGCTACACCTTC
cdr3_aa: CSVEASNYGYTF

j_call: TRBJ2-2
v_call: TRBV5-4
d_call: .
clone_size: .
cdr3_length: 17
cdr3_nt: TGCGCCAGCAGCTTGTGGGTGAGACAGACGAACACCGGGGAGCTGTTTTTT
cdr3_aa: CASSLWVRQTNTGELFF

j_call: TRBJ2-6
v_call: TRBV4-1
d_call: .
clone_size: many
cdr3_length: 17
cdr3_nt: TGCGCCAGCAGCCCGGACAGCCTGAGCTCTGGGGCCAACGTCCTGACTTTC
cdr3_aa: CASSPDSLSSGANVLTF

j_call: TRBJ2-1
v_call: TRBV11-2
d_call: .
clone_size: .
cdr3_length: 14
cdr3_nt: TGTGCCAGCAGCTCAGATCCGGGGCTAGCTGGACAGTTATTC
cdr3_aa: CASSSDPGLAGQLF